This T cell receptor (beta chain) is drawn from a study of T cell changes during pregnancy in multiple sclerosis (dated by TCRdb to between 2019 and 2020). About the full investigation: The study looked at changes in the T cell repertoire across pregnancy in women with multiple sclerosis.

Receptors were amplified or captured by the immunoSEQ multiplex PCR assay. Held by TCRdb, this immuneACCESS table contains in-frame sequences only and omits some clones. Under half of the omission traces to an unresolved V gene where checked; the cause of the rest is unknown. This sample has around 54,000 clones in its table, and nearly 95% of those were observed once. About 0.61% of the sample goes to the ten largest clones. About this clone itself: The antigen this receptor binds is unknown. No much larger clone is present one base from it, and per-base qualities are unavailable.

Trimmed from V: 8 bases; trimmed from J: 1 base; junction bases lacking a gene match: 8. The germline V gene specifies MNHEY as CDR1 and SVGAGI as CDR2. The cysteine opens and the phenylalanine closes a CDR3 of 15 amino acids. The sequence is cut down to CDR3 DNA, 45 bases in frame from base 1. The V gene is TRBV6-5 and the J gene is TRBJ1-1, with 9 central nucleotides matching TRBD1. This clonotype was obtained from a female donor in good health, enrolled as a control in a pregnancy study. The specimen comprised CD4+ T cells from peripheral blood mononuclear cells, sampled after pregnancy. The sequenced DNA is TGTGCCAGCCTTACAGGGGGCCTGGGGAACACTGAAGCTTTCTTT. This sequence encodes CASLTGGLGNTEAFF.